The sequence of this T cell receptor (beta chain) was determined in a study of shared clonotypes between healthy human individuals. General study results and limits: Exclusively blood specimens were collected; tissue repertoires likely differ. In contrast to clonotypes shared by all four donors, non-shared clonotypes had lower generation probabilities. Estimated clonotype richness was generally higher in naive than memory subsets.

For this clone: Its antigen remains unidentified.

Here immunoSEQ multiplex PCR was the method, and the copy in TCRdb shows in-frame clones only, minus some. The sample yields some 2,500,000 clones, approximately 93% seen once. V was pared by 6 bases and J by 6 bases, with 7 bases of the junction left unmatched. Germline CDR1 SNHLY, CDR2 FYNNEI. The CDR3 runs to 15 residues. The origin of this receptor is a man aged 18 to 35 in good health. Some clones in this sample may be carry-over from other donors' samples. The specimen sequenced was naive CD4+ T cells from PBMCs. Described subset: CD45RA+ positively selected. The gene calls are TRBV2 and TRBJ2-2; 10 bases map to TRBD2. The CDR3 loop reads CASRQSGRAPGELFF. The CDR3 coding sequence is TGTGCCAGCAGACAAAGCGGGAGGGCCCCCGGGGAGCTGTTTTTT.